The clone carrying this T cell receptor (beta chain) was counted once. The CDR3 length is 16 residues. From germline, CDR1 is SGHDT and CDR2 YYEEEE. Germline trimming cut 1 base from V and 1 base from J; bases unmatched to any gene: 3. The data originate from a study of blood T cells in healthy people across ages. The use of a sample-barcoded 5' primer and a J-beta primer mix characterized a second PCR of 7 to 11 cycles. TCRdb processed the 5' RACE reads anew with MiXCR; each CDR3 protein has one entry. Among just over 1 million distinct CDR3 sequences, less than 50% were seen once, and the ten largest hold 18%.

V gene TRBV5-6 combines with J gene TRBJ2-1; 9 bases agree with TRBD1. The sample was blood. This TCR was sampled from a woman aged 55-70 years in good health. This chain's CDR3 is CASSLWTGDSYNEQFF. The CDR3, as DNA: TGTGCCAGCAGCTTGTGGACAGGGGATTCCTACAATGAGCAGTTCTTC.